Presented here are 13 T cell receptor beta chains from one specimen sequenced in a study of post-analysis software for immune sequencing data. The antigens for these receptors are not known. cDNA libraries of TCR beta carried unique molecular identifiers. TCRdb re-called the PCR reads through MiXCR, storing one row per CDR3 protein. The table includes roughly 410,000 distinct CDR3 sequences, roughly 36% detected once. General observations from the study: Among roughly 5 TRBV segments more frequent in patients than controls were TRBV5-6, TRBV5-1 and TRBV20-1.

The sequenced sample consisted of blood. These receptors were obtained from a girl between 5 and 17 years old with multiple sclerosis.

The table lists this clonotype with a few counts. V and J are TRBV5-5 and TRBJ2-7; weak D call: TRBD2 (6 bases). Germline V gene lookup returns CDR1 SGHKS and CDR2 YYEKEE (reference sequence). CDR3 length: 17 amino acids. V lost 2 bases and J lost 4, with 22 bases in between. CDR3 in amino acids: CASSFGGFGPQGYEQYF. CDR3 bases: TGTGCCAGCAGCTTTGGGGGGTTTGGCCCCCAGGGTTACGAGCAGTACTTC.

The chain joins TRBV2 to TRBJ2-5, with 8 bases aligning to TRBD2. The germline gives CDR1 SNHLY, CDR2 FYNNEI. J was trimmed by 2 bases and V by 4 bases; bases with no gene match: 9. The CDR3 has 16 amino acids. The CDR3 protein is CASSVNRGGGQETQYF. The CDR3 DNA is TGTGCCAGCAGTGTCAACCGGGGGGGCGGTCAAGAGACCCAGTACTTC.

This chain connects TRBV2 to TRBJ1-5; 7 bases are a match to TRBD1. The V gene end was trimmed by 3 bases and the J gene end by 4 bases; junction bases not matched to a gene: 0. The CDR3 runs to 13 residues. Germline lookup yields CDR1 SNHLY and CDR2 FYNNEI. CDR3 nucleotides: TGTGCCAGCAGTGAGGGACAGAATCAGCCCCAGCATTTT. As protein: CASSEGQNQPQHF.

The chain carries TRBV12-3 or TRBV12-4 and TRBJ1-2; TRBD1 is a possible D gene (6 bases). The CDR3 has 14 amino acids. The V end lost 6 bases, the J end lost 4 bases, and 15 bases lay between the germline ends. The CDR3 DNA reads as TGTGCCAGCAGCCCCGGGGGGGGCGGCTATGGCTACACCTTC. Amino acids: CASSPGGGGYGYTF.

This sequence joins TRBV20-1 and TRBJ1-1; tentative D call: TRBD1 (5 bases). Germline CDR1 DFQATT, CDR2 SNEGSKA (reference sequence). V was pared by 5 bases and J by 3 bases, with 16 bases between. The CDR3 is 14 residues long. For the CDR3, the DNA is TGCAGTGCTCCCCGCCAGGGAGGAGACACTGAAGCTTTCTTT. This translates into CSAPRQGGDTEAFF.

The chain employs TRBV12-3 or TRBV12-4 and TRBJ1-2; D is ambiguous. V dropped 6 bases and J dropped 3 bases, with 11 bases sitting between them. This CDR3 is 13 amino acids long. CDR3 sequence: CASRPIWDYGYTF. DNA of the CDR3: TGTGCCAGCAGGCCAATCTGGGACTATGGCTACACCTTC.

V is TRBV6-1 and J is TRBJ1-5, with 7 positions matching TRBD1. The ends lost 6 bases at V and 3 bases at J; junction bases unmatched: 5. This CDR3 is built from 14 residues. Per the germline V gene, CDR1 is MNHNS and CDR2 is SASEGT. CDR3 sequence reads: CASSPGQNNQPQHF. Here the CDR3 DNA reads TGTGCCAGCAGCCCGGGACAGAACAATCAGCCCCAGCATTTT.

The chain couples TRBV4-3 to TRBJ2-5, with D perhaps matching TRBD1 (5 bases). The germline V gene has CDR1 LGHNA and CDR2 YSLEER. The CDR3 sequence is 15 residues long. The V gene lost 0 bases and the J gene lost 5 bases, with 13 bases spanning the gap. CDR3 DNA: TGCGCCAGCAGCCAAGAACTGGCAGGGTGGGAGACCCAGTACTTC. This codes for CASSQELAGWETQYF.

This clonotype has only one observation. This sequence joins TRBV29-1 and TRBJ2-5, with 8 bases aligning to TRBD1. The CDR3 is 11 amino acids. V lost 5 bases to trimming and J lost 11 bases; unmatched junction nucleotides: 7. Germline-derived CDR1 and CDR2 are SQVTM and ANQGSEA. The CDR3 sequence is CSVHRGNAQYF. CDR3 sequence (DNA): TGCAGCGTTCACAGGGGGAACGCGCAGTACTTC.

The chain employs TRBV29-1 and TRBJ1-1, with D uncertain. From germline, CDR1 is SQVTM and CDR2 ANQGSEA. The CDR3 consists of 8 residues. The V and J ends lost 7 bases and 8 bases respectively, with 5 bases between them. In DNA form, the CDR3 reads TGCAGCGCCCCGGAAGCTTTCTTT. This translates into CSAPEAFF.

This clonotype was observed many times. The chain uses TRBV2 and TRBJ1-2; possibly TRBD1 for D (6 bases). The V end lost 6 bases, the J end lost 8 bases, and 16 bases lay between the germline ends. In germline, CDR1 is SNHLY, CDR2 FYNNEI. The CDR3 consists of 13 residues. CDR3 nucleotides: TGTGCCAGCAGCGCGGACAGCCCAGCAGGCTACACCTTC. Its translation: CASSADSPAGYTF.

This sequence joins TRBV29-1 and TRBJ1-1, with TRBD1 identical over 8 bases. The CDR3 spans 11 residues. CDR1 SQVTM and CDR2 ANQGSEA come from the germline V gene. The trim removed 7 bases at V and 6 bases at J, leaving 4 bases unmatched. The CDR3 sequence: CSADRAAEAFF. CDR3 nucleotide sequence: TGCAGCGCGGACAGGGCCGCTGAAGCTTTCTTT.

This clonotype was counted between two and nine times. The V call is TRBV6-2 or TRBV6-3, the J call TRBJ1-5, with no clear D. Germline V lookup: CDR1 MNHEY, CDR2 SVGEGT. The CDR3 has 14 residues. Between the trimmed V and J ends, which lost 4 bases and 4 bases, there was a span of 11 bases. In nucleotides, the CDR3 is TGTGCCAGCAGTTCTTTCCTTTTAAATCAGCCCCAGCATTTT. It specifies CASSSFLLNQPQHF.